Listed below are T cell receptor beta chains from one sample, sequenced in a study of T-cell reconstitution after alpha-beta-depleted transplantation in children. TCRdb re-called the PCR reads through MiXCR, storing one row per CDR3 protein. Seen here are more than 25,000 distinct CDR3 sequences, about 6.2% observed once, and the top ten hold around 7%. The specimen was PBMCs, mostly from graft donor cells, collected 180 days after TCRalphabeta/CD19-depleted stem cell transplant. The origin of the receptors is a male patient younger than 18 who had a stem cell transplant for acute myeloid leukemia, so the T cells may come from the graft donor. Both conserved end residues are part of each CDR3. The D gene is left open where the match is weak. The listing skips clone size in some rows; elsewhere it reads once, few, many or a size class.

size,V,J,D,DNA,CDR3
-,TRBV28,TRBJ2-7,-,TGTGCCAGCAGTTTATCGGGAGCCTACGAGCAGTACTTC,CASSLSGAYEQYF
many,TRBV5-1,TRBJ2-5,-,TGCGCCAGCAGCTTGGGGGACCCAATTGGAGAGACCCAGTACTTC,CASSLGDPIGETQYF
many,TRBV25-1,TRBJ2-3,TRBD2,TGTGCCAGCAGTAAATCGGGACTAGGGACAGATACGCAGTATTTT,CASSKSGLGTDTQYF
many,TRBV27,TRBJ1-5,TRBD1,TGTGCCAGCAGTTTTGTAGGACAGGGGGCCCAGCCCCAGCATTTT,CASSFVGQGAQPQHF
many,TRBV3-1,TRBJ2-1,-,TGTGCCAGCAGCCGACTGAATGAGCAGTTCTTC,CASSRLNEQFF
many,TRBV20-1,TRBJ2-1,-,TGCAGTGCTCCATTAAGGGGGAGCGATGAGCAGTTCTTC,CSAPLRGSDEQFF
many,TRBV5-1,TRBJ2-7,-,TGCGCCAGCAGCTTGGTTGGGGACGAGCAGTACTTC,CASSLVGDEQYF
many,TRBV25-1,TRBJ2-7,TRBD1,TGTGCCAGCAGTGAACCCGGGGGACAGGGCTCCTACGAGCAGTACTTC,CASSEPGGQGSYEQYF
many,TRBV28,TRBJ2-4,-,TGTGCCAGCAGTTTTCGCGGGATCGGGAACATTCAGTACTTC,CASSFRGIGNIQYF
many,TRBV7-8,TRBJ1-5,TRBD1,TGTGCCAGCAGCCTTGGACAGGATAGCAATCAGCCCCAGCATTTT,CASSLGQDSNQPQHF
many,TRBV20-1,TRBJ1-4,TRBD1,TGCAGTGCTAGCCTTCACAGGGGGCGCGTCCAGGGGGAAAAACTGTTTTTT,CSASLHRGRVQGEKLFF
many,TRBV28,TRBJ1-5,TRBD1,TGTGCCAGCAGGCGCACAGGGGGCGGTAGCAATCAGCCCCAGCATTTT,CASRRTGGGSNQPQHF
many,TRBV20-1,TRBJ2-3,-,TGCAGTGCTAGTCAATCGGCGGGGGCAACAGATACGCAGTATTTT,CSASQSAGATDTQYF
many,TRBV27,TRBJ1-2,TRBD1,TGTGCCAGCAAATACCGGGACAGCCCCGGGGGCTACACCTTC,CASKYRDSPGGYTF
-,TRBV5-4,TRBJ2-5,-,TGTGCCAGCAGCCCAGGGACCCAGTACTTC,CASSPGTQYF
many,TRBV6-2/TRBV6-3,TRBJ2-7,-,TGTGCCAGCAGTTACCAGCCCGTACGGGACCCGTTCTGGGAGCAGTACTTC,CASSYQPVRDPFWEQYF
many,TRBV9,TRBJ1-1,-,TGTGCCAGCAGCGTCGGGACACCGGGGAACACTGAAGCTTTCTTT,CASSVGTPGNTEAFF
many,TRBV11-1,TRBJ2-1,TRBD1,TGTGCCAGCAGCGCATTCGGGACAGGGTACAATGAGCAGTTCTTC,CASSAFGTGYNEQFF
many,TRBV5-1,TRBJ1-2,TRBD1,TGCGCCAGCAGCTTGGGGGACAGGACCTATGGCTACACCTTC,CASSLGDRTYGYTF
few,TRBV5-3,TRBJ2-4,TRBD1,TGTGCCATGAGCTTTTACAGGGGACTTCAGTACTTC,CAMSFYRGLQYF
many,TRBV7-3,TRBJ1-2,TRBD1,TGTGCCAGCAGCTACTCGGGGACAGGGAACTATGGCTACACCTTC,CASSYSGTGNYGYTF
many,TRBV18,TRBJ2-7,-,TGTGCCAGCTCACCCTCCACTGGGATGTACGAGCAGTACTTC,CASSPSTGMYEQYF
-,TRBV7-2,TRBJ2-7,-,TGTGCCAGCAGCTTAACCGGATCCCTCTACGAGCAGTACTTC,CASSLTGSLYEQYF
many,TRBV28,TRBJ1-1,-,TGTGCCAGCACCCCCGATCAGAACACTGAAGCTTTCTTT,CASTPDQNTEAFF
many,TRBV6-2/TRBV6-3,TRBJ1-2,-,TGTGCCGCTGGGGAGAACGGACAGAGCTATGGCTACACCTTC,CAAGENGQSYGYTF
many,TRBV20-1,TRBJ1-1,-,TGCAGTGCCCCTAAGGTTCTTAGTGGTACTGAAGCTTTCTTT,CSAPKVLSGTEAFF
many,TRBV5-1,TRBJ2-5,-,TGCGCCAGCAGCCCCTCGACCGGGGCACTGACCCAGTACTTC,CASSPSTGALTQYF
many,TRBV10-3,TRBJ2-7,TRBD2,TGTGCCATCAGGACCCTGGGACTAGCGGGCTCCTACGAGCAGTACTTC,CAIRTLGLAGSYEQYF
many,TRBV11-2,TRBJ2-5,-,TGTGCCAGCAGCCGCCAGTTTCGGGAGACCCAGTACTTC,CASSRQFRETQYF